The 25 T cell receptor beta chains below all came from one sample that was sequenced in a study of control samples from healthy donors and cancer patients (dated by TCRdb to about 2020). Libraries were prepared through the immunoSEQ multiplex PCR assay. Here the immuneACCESS table is served through TCRdb, limited to in-frame sequences with V and J called. Missing clones are a known gap in these copies; in checked studies unresolved V genes cover under half, and the rest lacks a known reason. The sample yields a few hundred thousand clones; 90% were counted once. The top ten clones comprise around 6.4% of the sample. The sample consisted of PBMCs. The receptors shown here come from a man in his forties with head and neck cancer.

The J gene is TRBJ2-2, the V gene TRBV29-1; 13 bases align to TRBD2. The germline V gene has CDR1 SQVTM and CDR2 ANQGSEA. The length of the CDR3 is 16 residues. V dropped 7 bases and J dropped 3; count of bases not matched to a gene: 8. In DNA form, the CDR3 reads TGCAGCGCCTCCGGGACTAGCGGGATCTACACCGGGGAGCTGTTTTTT. Residues: CSASGTSGIYTGELFF.

This chain links TRBV5-1 with TRBJ2-3; possible D gene TRBD1, 6 bases. The CDR3 covers 16 residues. V lost 0 bases and J 3 bases, leaving 14 bases between the germline ends. CDR1 and CDR2 (germline): SGHRS, YFSETQ. Here the CDR3 reads CASSLAGQGLTDTQYF. CDR3 in DNA: TGCGCCAGCAGCTTGGCAGGCCAGGGGTTGACAGATACGCAGTATTTT.

This chain joins TRBV18 and TRBJ1-1, with a weak D call TRBD1 (5 bases). In germline, CDR1 is KGHSH, CDR2 LQKENI. Trimming removed 6 bases at V and 1 base at J, with 27 bases between. The CDR3 length is 19 residues. The CDR3 loop is CASSPRDLRGLTGNTEAFF. The CDR3 bases are TGTGCCAGCTCGCCGAGGGACCTCCGGGGCCTTACCGGGAACACTGAAGCTTTCTTT. Full variable domain (remainder filled in from reference TRBV18 and TRBJ1-1): NAGVMQNPRHLVRRRGQEARLRCSPMKGHSHVYWYRQLPEEGLKFMVYLQKENIIDESGMPKERFSAEFPKEGPSILRIQQVVRGDSAAYFCASSPRDLRGLTGNTEAFFGQGTRLTVV.

This sequence joins TRBV2 and TRBJ2-7; D is unresolved. The CDR3 loop spans 15 amino acids. V gave up 6 bases and J gave up 3 bases, with 18 bases separating them. Germline V gene sequence: CDR1 SNHLY, CDR2 FYNNEI. This CDR3 is CASREEGFLLYEQYF. The CDR3 DNA reads TGTGCCAGCAGAGAGGAAGGGTTTCTACTCTACGAGCAGTACTTC. The variable domain in full, completed from reference TRBV2 and TRBJ2-7, reads EPEVTQTPSHQVTQMGQEVILRCVPISNHLYFYWYRQILGQKVEFLVSFYNNEISEKSEIFDDQFSVERPDGSNFTLKIRSTKLEDSAMYFCASREEGFLLYEQYFGPGTRLTVT.

The chain carries TRBV28 and TRBJ2-5; D possibly corresponds to TRBD2 (6 bases). Trimming took off 5 bases at V and 4 bases at J, with 14 bases between the two ends. The CDR3 is 14 amino acids. Germline loops: CDR1 MDHEN, CDR2 SYDVKM. The CDR3 loop is CASSPGLPPETQYF. In nucleotides, the CDR3 is TGTGCCAGCAGTCCGGGACTCCCTCCAGAGACCCAGTACTTC.

This rearrangement joins TRBV28 to TRBJ1-6, with 10 positions matching TRBD1. CDR3 length equals 16 residues. Germline V CDR1 and CDR2: MDHEN, SYDVKM. V trimming: 7 bases; J trimming: 7 bases; junction bases outside the gene matches: 10. This chain's CDR3 is CASTHYRGQGNSPLHF. CDR3 DNA: TGTGCCAGCACCCACTATAGGGGACAGGGGAATTCACCCCTCCACTTT.

This clone appeared a single time. The CDR3 sequence is CASSYSQGAAAFF. The CDR3 region has the DNA TGTGCCAGCAGTTACTCACAGGGTGCTGCAGCTTTCTTT. The chain employs TRBV28 and TRBJ1-1; D possibly corresponds to TRBD1 (6 bases). Per germline, CDR1 MDHEN and CDR2 SYDVKM. This CDR3 comprises 13 residues. With 4 bases removed from V and 10 bases from J, the gap between germline ends came to 16 bases.

The chain recombines TRBV2 with TRBJ1-1; D is unclear. V lost 6 bases and J lost 1, with 12 bases in between. This CDR3 has 14 amino acids. Germline CDR1 reads SNHLY; CDR2 reads FYNNEI. CDR3 sequence reads: CASSARPENTEAFF. The CDR3 bases are TGTGCCAGCAGCGCAAGACCCGAGAACACTGAAGCTTTCTTT.

This clone has only one observation. This chain joins TRBV24-1 and TRBJ2-1, with 9 bases fitting TRBD1. CDR1 and CDR2 from the germline V gene are KGHDR and SFDVKD. Germline trimming cut 5 bases from V and 2 bases from J; bases unmatched to any gene: 3. The CDR3 spans 15 residues. In DNA, the CDR3 is TGTGCCACCAGTGGAGGGACAGGGCCCTACAATGAGCAGTTCTTC. Its protein is CATSGGTGPYNEQFF.

The chain links TRBV11-3 to TRBJ2-1; 7 bases are a match to TRBD2. The CDR3 covers 16 residues. The junction had 7 bases not matched to a gene; V was cut back by 1 base and J by 4 bases. Germline V gene lookup returns CDR1 SGHNT and CDR2 YENEEA. For the CDR3, the DNA is TGTGCCAGCAGCTTAGGCGGGTGGGAGGGGTACAATGAGCAGTTCTTC. This sequence encodes CASSLGGWEGYNEQFF.

The rearrangement links TRBV19 to TRBJ1-6; TRBD1 aligns across 7 bases. V was clipped by 3 bases and J by 15 bases; unmatched bases: 14. Germline CDR1 LNHDA, CDR2 SQIVND (reference sequence). The CDR3 is made up of 15 amino acids. CDR3 region: CASSIDGQAGSGLHF. The CDR3 DNA is TGTGCCAGTAGTATTGATGGACAGGCGGGCTCGGGCCTCCACTTT.

The V gene is TRBV28, the J gene TRBJ2-1; D ambiguous. V was cut by 3 bases and J by 5 bases, with 8 bases left in between. Germline V lookup: CDR1 MDHEN, CDR2 SYDVKM. The CDR3 is 13 amino acids. The CDR3 region has the DNA TGTGCCAGCAGTTTGGACGGACACAATGAGCAGTTCTTC. Residues: CASSLDGHNEQFF. Variable domain in full (rest from reference TRBV28 and TRBJ2-1): DVKVTQSSRYLVKRTGEKVFLECVQDMDHENMFWYRQDPGLGLRLIYFSYDVKMKEKGDIPEGYSVSREKKERFSLILESASTNQTSMYLCASSLDGHNEQFFGPGTRLTVL.

J is TRBJ2-1 and V is TRBV10-3, with D possibly being TRBD1 (6 bases). This CDR3 comprises 14 residues. Germline V gives CDR1 ENHRY, CDR2 SYGVKD. Trimming shortened V by 10 bases and J by 8 bases, and 21 bases separated the two germline ends. The CDR3 here is CATSTGFRSDEQFF. For the CDR3, the DNA is TGTGCCACCTCAACAGGGTTTCGTTCCGATGAGCAGTTCTTC.

For this clone: Distinct nucleotide sequences in the sample also encode this CDR3. The chain links TRBV7-2 to TRBJ2-3, with TRBD1 matching over 9 bases. Unmatched junction bases numbered 0, after V lost 1 base and J lost 4 bases. The length of the CDR3 is 14 residues. CDR1 SGHTA and CDR2 FQGNSA come from the germline V gene. DNA for the CDR3: TGTGCCAGCAGCTTAGGACAGGGGGCAGATACGCAGTATTTT. The encoded protein is CASSLGQGADTQYF.

The chain combines TRBV5-4 with TRBJ1-2; D remains unclear. The V gene's germline CDR1 is SGHNT and CDR2 YYREEE (reference sequence). The V and J ends lost 4 bases and 1 base respectively, with 8 bases between them. This CDR3 is 13 amino acids long. The DNA of the CDR3 is TGTGCCAGCAGCCGACGGATTAACTATGGCTACACCTTC. Translating gives CASSRRINYGYTF.

The J gene is TRBJ2-2, the V gene TRBV24-1; D possibly corresponds to TRBD1 (6 bases). The CDR3 has 15 residues. Germline CDR1 KGHDR, CDR2 SFDVKD. V was pared by 5 bases and J by 5 bases, with 14 bases between. CDR3 nucleotide sequence: TGTGCCACCAGTGCACCAGGGGCCGGGACCGGGGAGCTGTTTTTT. Translating gives CATSAPGAGTGELFF.

This clone was seen a handful of times. The chain has TRBV19 and TRBJ1-5; no clear D. The CDR3 is 15 amino acids. The V and J ends lost 3 bases and 4 bases respectively, with 13 bases between them. Germline CDR1 is LNHDA and CDR2 is SQIVND (reference sequence). DNA for the CDR3: TGTGCCAGTAGTATCTGGGAAACGTGGAATCAGCCCCAGCATTTT. This codes for CASSIWETWNQPQHF.

This sequence joins TRBV6-4 and TRBJ2-7; D gene unclear. This CDR3 comprises 13 residues. Trimming left V 4 bases short and J 4 bases short, with 11 bases between. Germline V gene lookup returns CDR1 MRHNA and CDR2 SNTAGT. The CDR3 reads CASSVPRYYEQYF. The DNA of the CDR3 is TGTGCCAGCAGTGTACCCCGCTATTACGAGCAGTACTTC.

This chain links TRBV28 with TRBJ2-3; TRBD2 aligns across 12 bases. V shed 2 bases and J 3 bases; nucleotides not matched to a gene: 3. Germline CDR1 is MDHEN and CDR2 is SYDVKM. The CDR3 length is 16 residues. The CDR3 sequence is CASSLLAGGLTDTQYF. CDR3 nucleotides: TGTGCCAGCAGTTTACTAGCGGGGGGGCTGACAGATACGCAGTATTTT. Full variable domain (outside the CDR3, taken from reference TRBV28 and TRBJ2-3): DVKVTQSSRYLVKRTGEKVFLECVQDMDHENMFWYRQDPGLGLRLIYFSYDVKMKEKGDIPEGYSVSREKKERFSLILESASTNQTSMYLCASSLLAGGLTDTQYFGPGTRLTVL.

The genes are TRBV27 and TRBJ2-7; D uncertain. Germline assignment: CDR1 MNHEY and CDR2 SMNVEV (reference sequence). The length of the CDR3 is 14 residues. V shed 3 bases and J shed 0 bases, with 9 bases lying between them. The CDR3 sequence: CASSLNRISYEQYF. In DNA, the CDR3 is TGTGCCAGCAGTTTGAACAGAATCTCCTACGAGCAGTACTTC.

The DNA for the CDR3 is TGTGCCAGCAGCTTCGGTACTCGCACCGGGGAGCTGTTTTTT. Amino acids: CASSFGTRTGELFF. The genes are TRBV5-4 and TRBJ2-2; D not certain. This CDR3 has 14 residues. In germline, CDR1 is SGHNT, CDR2 YYREEE (reference sequence). The V and J ends lost 2 bases and 4 bases respectively, with 9 bases between them.

This CDR3 is CASSLIGPNQPQHF. The CDR3 DNA follows: TGTGCCAGCAGCTTAATTGGGCCTAATCAGCCCCAGCATTTT. V and J are TRBV7-6 and TRBJ1-5; D unresolved. Trimming removed 2 bases from V and 4 bases from J, with 9 bases in between. CDR1 is SGHVS, CDR2 FNYEAQ, per germline. The CDR3 covers 14 residues. The full variable domain, in which reference TRBV7-6 and TRBJ1-5 provide the parts outside the CDR3, is GAGVSQSPRYKVTKRGQDVALRCDPISGHVSLYWYRQALGQGPEFLTYFNYEAQQDKSGLPNDRFSAERPEGSISTLTIQRTEQRDSAMYRCASSLIGPNQPQHFGDGTRLSIL.

This clone was seen once. The chain employs TRBV7-9 and TRBJ2-1, with D tentatively TRBD1 or TRBD2 (5 bases each). Germline V gives CDR1 SEHNR, CDR2 FQNEAQ (reference sequence). The V end lost 5 bases, the J end lost 0 bases, and 14 bases lay between the germline ends. The CDR3 sequence is 16 residues long. The CDR3 sequence: CASSGKRGSSYNEQFF. The DNA for the CDR3 is TGTGCCAGCAGCGGAAAGAGGGGAAGCTCCTACAATGAGCAGTTCTTC.

The rearrangement links TRBV4-2 to TRBJ2-7; 11 nucleotides match TRBD2. Germline CDR1 is LGHNA and CDR2 is YNFKEQ. This CDR3 is 15 amino acids long. V was pared by 3 bases and J by 6 bases, with 7 bases of the junction left unmatched. The DNA of the CDR3 is TGTGCCAGCAGCCAGTTACTAGCGGGAGAGGCCGAGCAGTACTTC. This translates into CASSQLLAGEAEQYF.

This chain connects TRBV28 to TRBJ1-4; D gene uncertain. CDR3 size: 14 residues. Germline-derived CDR1 and CDR2 are MDHEN and SYDVKM. V was trimmed by 9 bases and J by 2 bases, leaving 13 bases between them. In DNA form, the CDR3 reads TGTGCCAGTCGACGGACTGTTACTAATGAAAAACTGTTTTTT. Translation gives CASRRTVTNEKLFF.